The next 15 T cell receptor beta chains were all read from a single sample in a study of cytomegalovirus exposure and HLA in healthy donors (dated by TCRdb to about 2017). The method was the immunoSEQ multiplex PCR assay. A mixture of 60 forward primers for TCR Vbeta segments and 13 reverse primers for TCR Jbeta segments was used in the multiplex PCR. TCRdb re-hosts the immuneACCESS table, in-frame sequences only. Its copies lack some clones; in the studies checked, an unresolved V gene accounts for under half of them, and the cause for the rest is not known. This sample's table lists roughly 34,000 clones. Together, the top ten hold more than 3.5% of the sample. Sequencing was carried out using PBMCs. All receptors come from a woman between 35 and 50 years old in good health and CMV-seropositive.

The chain joins TRBV7-2 to TRBJ2-6, with a tentative D call TRBD1 (6 bases). CDR3 length: 15 residues. CDR1 is SGHTA and CDR2 is FQGNSA in the germline V gene. V was cut by 1 base and J by 3 bases, with 7 bases left in between. The CDR3 DNA sequence: TGTGCCAGCAGCTTAGGAGGGGGTGGGGCCAACGTCCTGACTTTC. Protein product: CASSLGGGGANVLTF. Together with reference TRBV7-2 and TRBJ2-6, the CDR3 gives the full variable domain: GAGVSQSPSNKVTEKGKDVELRCDPISGHTALYWYRQSLGQGLEFLIYFQGNSAPDKSGLPSDRFSAERTGGSVSTLTIQRTQQEDSAVYLCASSLGGGGANVLTFGAGSRLTVL.

The chain links TRBV2 to TRBJ1-5; D not certain. Trimming left V 6 bases short and J 0 bases short, with 12 bases between. This CDR3 region has 15 residues. The germline V gene encodes CDR1 SNHLY and CDR2 FYNNEI. The CDR3 DNA reads TGTGCCAGCAGGGATCCCAGGATTAGCAATCAGCCCCAGCATTTT. Protein product: CASRDPRISNQPQHF. Using reference TRBV2 and TRBJ1-5 for the parts outside the CDR3, the full variable domain is EPEVTQTPSHQVTQMGQEVILRCVPISNHLYFYWYRQILGQKVEFLVSFYNNEISEKSEIFDDQFSVERPDGSNFTLKIRSTKLEDSAMYFCASRDPRISNQPQHFGDGTRLSIL.

The chain couples TRBV18 to TRBJ2-6; D gene unclear. V lost 4 bases and J 0 bases, leaving 7 bases between the germline ends. The CDR3 consists of 15 residues. Germline CDR1 and CDR2: KGHSH and LQKENI. The CDR3 region has the DNA TGTGCCAGCTCACACCGAGGCTCTGGGGCCAACGTCCTGACTTTC. The encoded protein is CASSHRGSGANVLTF.

The chain is built from TRBV7-9 and TRBJ1-4; 7 bases match TRBD1. CDR3 length equals 14 residues. V shed 4 bases, J shed 4 bases, and the junction held 3 bases outside the gene matches. Germline CDR1 SEHNR, CDR2 FQNEAQ (reference sequence). The CDR3 spells CASSSGQDNEKLFF. The CDR3 nucleotides are TGTGCCAGCAGCTCAGGACAGGATAATGAAAAACTGTTTTTT.

V gene TRBV5-4 combines with J gene TRBJ2-5, with TRBD1 identical over 7 bases. CDR3 length: 14 amino acids. The germline V gene encodes CDR1 SGHNT and CDR2 YYREEE (reference sequence). V lost 0 bases to trimming and J lost 5 bases; unmatched junction nucleotides: 4. The chain's CDR3 is CASSLEARGETQYF. DNA of the CDR3: TGTGCCAGCAGCTTGGAAGCCAGGGGGGAGACCCAGTACTTC. Based on the CDR3 plus reference TRBV5-4 and TRBJ2-5, the full variable domain is ETGVTQSPTHLIKTRGQQVTLRCSSQSGHNTVSWYQQALGQGPQFIFQYYREEENGRGNFPPRFSGLQFPNYSSELNVNALELDDSALYLCASSLEARGETQYFGPGTRLLVL.

The chain employs TRBV11-1 and TRBJ2-1; a weak D match, TRBD2 (5 bases). Germline V gene data show CDR1 as SGHAT and CDR2 as FQDESV (reference sequence). Trimming removed 3 bases at V and 1 base at J, with 10 bases between. The CDR3 length is 15 residues. For the CDR3, the DNA is TGTGCCAGCAGCTTTGAGCGGACTTCCTACAATGAGCAGTTCTTC. It yields the protein CASSFERTSYNEQFF.

The chain recombines TRBV27 with TRBJ2-7; 10 positions match TRBD1. V gave up 3 bases and J gave up 6 bases; unmatched junction bases: 8. Germline CDR1 reads MNHEY; CDR2 reads SMNVEV (reference sequence). The CDR3 length is 15 residues. The CDR3 nucleotides read TGTGCCAGCAGTTTTTTAGGGACAGGGGTGAGCGAGCAGTACTTC. Amino acids: CASSFLGTGVSEQYF.

This chain joins TRBV7-6 and TRBJ1-1; tentative D call: TRBD1 (6 bases). CDR3 length equals 15 residues. The V gene lost 4 bases and the J gene lost 1 base, with 13 bases spanning the gap. The germline V gene encodes CDR1 SGHVS and CDR2 FNYEAQ. The CDR3 DNA reads TGTGCCAGCAGCTGGGGCCTCAGGGGGAACACTGAAGCTTTCTTT. Amino acid sequence: CASSWGLRGNTEAFF.

The chain employs TRBV14 and TRBJ2-2, with a possible D match to TRBD2 (6 bases). Germline V gene lookup returns CDR1 SGHDN and CDR2 FVKESK. V shed 4 bases and J shed 0 bases, with 9 bases lying between them. The CDR3 is made up of 15 amino acids. DNA for the CDR3: TGTGCCAGCAGCCGGAGGGGACCGAACACCGGGGAGCTGTTTTTT. Amino acids: CASSRRGPNTGELFF.

The CDR3 protein is CASRDRGFTGELFF. The CDR3 DNA reads as TGTGCCAGCCGGGACAGGGGGTTCACCGGGGAGCTGTTTTTT. The gene calls are TRBV6-5 and TRBJ2-2; 11 nucleotides align to TRBD1. This CDR3 has 14 residues. Germline lookup yields CDR1 MNHEY and CDR2 SVGAGI. The V gene end was trimmed by 8 bases and the J gene end by 4 bases; junction bases not matched to a gene: 3.

About this clone itself: The identical CDR3 is also encoded by other nucleotide sequences in the sample. The chain joins TRBV9 to TRBJ2-7; 14 bases are a match to TRBD2. This CDR3 is 15 amino acids long. Germline V lookup: CDR1 SGDLS, CDR2 YYNGEE. V was pared by 4 bases and J by 6 bases, with 6 bases of the junction left unmatched. The CDR3, as DNA: TGTGCCAGCAGCTCCTGGGGGACTAGCGGGAGCGAGCAGTACTTC. It specifies CASSSWGTSGSEQYF.

J is TRBJ1-5 and V is TRBV10-3; D ambiguous. The V gene's germline CDR1 is ENHRY and CDR2 SYGVKD. This CDR3 contains 12 residues. Trimming removed 0 bases from V and 11 bases from J, with 8 bases in between. The CDR3 DNA is TGTGCCATCAGTGAGTCCGAGGCAACCCAGCATTTT. This encodes CAISESEATQHF.

This chain connects TRBV5-1 to TRBJ1-1; D not resolved. Per the germline V gene, CDR1 is SGHRS and CDR2 is YFSETQ. Trimming removed 4 bases at V and 0 bases at J, with 10 bases between. The CDR3 is 14 residues long. The CDR3 DNA is TGCGCCAGCAGCCCTGACACCCTGAACACTGAAGCTTTCTTT. Translated: CASSPDTLNTEAFF.

This sequence joins TRBV19 and TRBJ1-4; D perhaps matches TRBD1 (5 bases). Germline CDR1 and CDR2: LNHDA and SQIVND (reference sequence). V lost 2 bases and J 4 bases, leaving 11 bases between the germline ends. There are 15 residues in the CDR3. For the CDR3, the DNA is TGTGCCAGTAGTATATGGGAGGGGATTAATGAAAAACTGTTTTTT. Its protein product is CASSIWEGINEKLFF.

V is TRBV6-6 and J is TRBJ1-5; D call uncertain. The V gene lost 2 bases and the J gene lost 4 bases, with 6 bases spanning the gap. Germline V gene sequence: CDR1 MNHNY, CDR2 SVGAGI (reference sequence). This CDR3 contains 13 residues. CDR3 sequence reads: CASSYRTNQPQHF. The CDR3 DNA reads as TGTGCCAGCAGTTACAGGACTAATCAGCCCCAGCATTTT.